The rows below give T cell receptor beta chains drawn from one sample of a study of regulatory and conventional T cells in RAG deficiency. Generated by immunoSEQ multiplex PCR, the TCRdb table keeps only in-frame clones and is missing some. The data hold over 45,000 clones, with just under 90% observed a single time. The sample also formed part of further work on regulatory T cells.

The specimen was CD4+ effector T cells sorted from blood. All receptors come from a human donor in good health. Both conserved end residues are part of each CDR3. The D gene is left open where the match is weak. Clone size is stated in some rows and not others, as once, few, many or a class when expanded.

j_call clone_size d_call v_call cdr3_aa cdr3_nt
TRBJ1-4 . . TRBV18 CASSPRTAREKLFF TGTGCCAGCTCACCACGGACAGCAAGGGAAAAACTGTTTTTT
TRBJ2-5 once TRBD1 TRBV9 CASSVGQGSETQYF TGTGCCAGCAGCGTAGGACAGGGTAGCGAGACCCAGTACTTC
TRBJ2-1 . . TRBV27 CASSGGAVQSEQFF TGTGCCAGCAGTGGGGGAGCGGTACAAAGTGAGCAGTTCTTC
TRBJ1-2 . TRBD1 TRBV28 CASGTIQGASGYTF TGTGCCAGCGGAACAATACAGGGGGCTAGTGGCTACACCTTC
TRBJ1-2 . . TRBV5-5 CASSLEAGPNYGYTF TGTGCCAGCAGCTTGGAGGCAGGACCTAACTATGGCTACACCTTC
TRBJ2-7 . . TRBV5-1 CASSLGHRAVEQYF TGCGCCAGCAGCTTGGGCCACAGAGCAGTGGAGCAGTACTTC
TRBJ2-3 . . TRBV2 CASREAEVTDTQYF TGTGCCAGCAGGGAGGCCGAGGTAACAGATACGCAGTATTTT
TRBJ1-1 . . TRBV15 CATSSSTVGTEAFF TGTGCCACCAGCAGCTCCACAGTGGGCACTGAAGCTTTCTTT
TRBJ2-7 . . TRBV6-5 CASRIPTAYEQYF TGTGCCAGCAGGATCCCGACAGCCTACGAGCAGTACTTC
TRBJ1-6 . . TRBV7-1 CASSVEQGNSPLHF TGTGCCAGCAGCGTGGAACAGGGTAATTCACCCCTCCACTTT
TRBJ2-3 . . TRBV19 CASRNLAGNTQYF TGTGCCAGTAGAAACTTAGCAGGGAATACGCAGTATTTT
TRBJ1-5 few . TRBV19 CASSISGEARTIWHF TGTGCCAGTAGTATCTCGGGAGAGGCTAGGACCATATGGCATTTT
TRBJ2-1 . TRBD1 TRBV7-3 CASSRDRGRDNEQFF TGTGCCAGCAGCAGGGACAGGGGCAGGGACAATGAGCAGTTCTTC
TRBJ1-3 . TRBD1 TRBV18 CASSLGTGEVGNTIYF TGTGCCAGCTCACTCGGGACAGGGGAAGTTGGAAACACCATATATTTT
TRBJ2-3 . TRBD2 TRBV10-1 CASSMAGGTDTQYF TGCGCCAGCAGCATGGCGGGAGGTACAGATACGCAGTATTTT
TRBJ1-1 few . TRBV6-5 CASSLRPNTEAFF TGTGCCAGCAGTTTGCGGCCCAACACTGAAGCTTTCTTT
TRBJ1-2 few . TRBV28 CASTPSRGTDGGYTF TGTGCCAGCACCCCTAGTCGGGGGACGGACGGGGGCTACACCTTC
TRBJ1-5 once . TRBV13 CASSLGQANNQPQHF TGTGCCAGCAGCTTAGGACAGGCCAACAATCAGCCCCAGCATTTT
TRBJ1-3 . . TRBV5-1 CASSLNGGSSGNTIYF TGCGCCAGCAGCTTAAATGGTGGGAGCTCTGGAAACACCATATATTTT
TRBJ2-3 once . TRBV7-6 CASSLIATDTQYF TGTGCCAGCAGCTTAATCGCCACAGATACGCAGTATTTT
TRBJ2-2 . TRBD1 TRBV5-1 CASSLRQGSSTGELFF TGCGCCAGCAGCCTGAGACAGGGCTCAAGCACCGGGGAGCTGTTTTTT
TRBJ2-2 . . TRBV11-3 CASSRPARERDTGELFF TGTGCCAGCAGCCGGCCCGCACGGGAAAGGGACACCGGGGAGCTGTTTTTT
TRBJ1-5 . TRBD1 TRBV7-8 CASSSDRATNQPQHF TGTGCCAGCAGCTCCGACAGGGCTACTAATCAGCCCCAGCATTTT
TRBJ2-5 . TRBD2 TRBV11-3 CASSSLLTSGRAGETQYF TGTGCCAGCAGCTCACTCCTGACTAGCGGGAGGGCCGGGGAGACCCAGTACTTC
TRBJ2-6 once . TRBV5-1 CASSLAVLSGANVLTF TGCGCCAGCAGCTTGGCCGTACTCTCTGGGGCCAACGTCCTGACTTTC
TRBJ2-7 once . TRBV11-3 CASSLGLRGVDEQYF TGTGCCAGCAGCTTAGGGCTTCGGGGAGTCGACGAGCAGTACTTC
TRBJ2-1 . . TRBV6-5 CASSRGNEQFF TGTGCCAGCAGCCGGGGTAATGAGCAGTTCTTC
TRBJ1-2 . TRBD1 TRBV28 CASSPGTARNTF TGTGCCAGCAGTCCAGGGACAGCCCGCAACACCTTC
TRBJ1-1 . . TRBV6-5 CASSYAGEGAFF TGTGCCAGCAGTTATGCGGGGGAAGGAGCTTTCTTT
TRBJ1-5 . . TRBV6-1 CASSDWTGNQPQHF TGTGCCAGCAGTGACTGGACTGGGAATCAGCCCCAGCATTTT
TRBJ1-5 . TRBD1 TRBV25-1 CASSDREWNQPQHF TGTGCCAGCAGCGACAGGGAGTGGAATCAGCCCCAGCATTTT
TRBJ1-1 few . TRBV14 CASSQDRQGRAFF TGTGCCAGCAGCCAAGATAGGCAGGGACGAGCTTTCTTT
TRBJ2-7 few TRBD2 TRBV6-6 CASSTQREGYEQYF TGTGCCAGCAGTACCCAGCGGGAGGGTTACGAGCAGTACTTC
TRBJ2-5 . TRBD1 TRBV6-6 CASSYRTGGGDQYF TGTGCCAGCAGTTACCGGACAGGGGGGGGTGACCAGTACTTC
TRBJ2-2 . . TRBV6-5 CASRQPGGELFF TGTGCCAGCAGACAACCGGGCGGGGAGCTGTTTTTT
TRBJ2-5 . . TRBV5-5 CASNRRKGTREETQYF TGTGCCAGCAACCGTAGGAAGGGAACACGAGAAGAGACCCAGTACTTC
TRBJ1-2 . TRBD1 TRBV30 CAWNPLDRDGYTF TGTGCCTGGAACCCCCTCGACAGGGACGGCTACACCTTC
TRBJ2-7 . . TRBV11-3 CASSAGAGTKYEQYF TGTGCCAGCAGCGCGGGAGCAGGGACAAAATACGAGCAGTACTTC
TRBJ1-2 . . TRBV28 CASSLETAFYGYTF TGTGCCAGCAGCCTAGAAACAGCCTTCTATGGCTACACCTTC
TRBJ1-1 . . TRBV10-3 CAISQQGKDTEAFF TGTGCCATCAGCCAACAGGGTAAGGACACTGAAGCTTTCTTT
TRBJ2-5 . . TRBV18 CASSLQETQYF TGTGCCAGCTCGCTCCAAGAGACCCAGTACTTC
TRBJ2-7 . TRBD1 TRBV25-1 CASSDRGAGLAVYEQYF TGTGCCAGCAGCGACAGGGGCGCGGGTTTGGCTGTCTACGAGCAGTACTTC
TRBJ1-3 . TRBD1 TRBV23-1 CASSQTDRAPGNTIYF TGCGCCAGCAGTCAGACCGACAGGGCACCCGGAAACACCATATATTTT
TRBJ1-1 . . TRBV18 CASSPYFQGSGDTEAFF TGTGCCAGCTCACCGTATTTTCAGGGCTCTGGTGACACTGAAGCTTTCTTT
TRBJ1-2 . TRBD1 TRBV6-5 CASGQGGNYGYTF TGTGCCAGCGGACAGGGGGGGAACTATGGCTACACCTTC
TRBJ2-7 . . TRBV28 CASSSPGSRPYEQYF TGTGCCAGCAGTTCCCCGGGCAGTAGGCCCTACGAGCAGTACTTC
TRBJ1-1 . . TRBV6-5 CASSYEGGTEAFF TGTGCCAGCAGTTACGAGGGAGGTACTGAAGCTTTCTTT
TRBJ2-5 once TRBD2 TRBV6-1 CASRVSGGARETQYF TGTGCCAGCAGGGTTAGCGGGGGGGCACGAGAGACCCAGTACTTC
TRBJ1-1 . . TRBV5-1 CASSLRGAPNTEAFF TGCGCCAGCAGCTTGAGGGGGGCGCCGAACACTGAAGCTTTCTTT
TRBJ1-5 . . TRBV19 CASSIGGGRGYSNQPQHF TGTGCCAGTAGTATTGGCGGGGGCCGGGGTTATAGCAATCAGCCCCAGCATTTT
TRBJ2-5 . TRBD1 TRBV30 CAWTGGRETQYF TGTGCCTGGACAGGGGGCCGCGAGACCCAGTACTTC
TRBJ1-4 once TRBD1 TRBV2 CASSGQGAPTNEKLFF TGTGCCAGCTCGGGACAGGGGGCCCCAACTAATGAAAAACTGTTTTTT
TRBJ2-7 once TRBD1 TRBV6-6 CASSPRGQGGYEQYF TGTGCCAGCAGTCCGCGGGGACAGGGGGGGTACGAGCAGTACTTC
TRBJ2-7 . TRBD1 TRBV6-6 CASTTTGDEQYF TGTGCCAGCACCACCACAGGGGACGAGCAGTACTTC
TRBJ2-2 . TRBD1 TRBV7-8 CASSSTGGPGELFF TGTGCCAGCAGCTCTACAGGGGGTCCCGGGGAGCTGTTTTTT
TRBJ1-2 . . TRBV6-5 CASRTGGGYGYTF TGTGCCAGCAGAACCGGCGGGGGCTATGGCTACACCTTC